Detailed here is one T cell receptor beta chain. The sample comes from a study of blood T cell repertoires in COVID-19. Study at large: Italy, Spain and the United States were the sources of the convalescent and acute COVID-19 samples. PBMCs, B-cell-depleted T cells, or T cells were the source of the cDNA or gDNA that made up the material.

This CDR3 is built from 17 residues. J gave up 5 bases and V 9 bases, and 15 bases lay outside the gene matches. Germline values: CDR1 SNHLY, CDR2 FYNNEI. Authors' methods: Amplification with reference gene primers provided the estimates of nucleated cell counts. Only in-frame clones appear in the TCRdb table, and some are missing; sequencing was by immunoSEQ multiplex PCR. That table gives V, J and clone size, and the DNA gave D and trimming. Counted here are approximately 91,000 clones, about 85% occurring once; the ten biggest clones make up about 4.2%. The TCR sequence derives from a man aged 65 to 79 with acute or convalescent COVID-19. Sequencing was performed on peripheral blood. This chain connects TRBV2 to TRBJ2-2, with 10 bases fitting TRBD1. The DNA of the CDR3 is TGTGCCAGTGGTCGGAGGCCCGGGACAGGGGAGACCGGGGAGCTGTTTTTT. It specifies CASGRRPGTGETGELFF.